These 10 T cell receptor beta chains were sequenced from one sample in a study of shared clonotypes between healthy human individuals. Repertoires were generated with immunoSEQ multiplex PCR, while TCRdb's copy carries only in-frame clones and drops some. The table has some 1,100,000 clones, approximately 80% seen once. Sample: memory CD4+ T cells from PBMCs. The subset denotes: CD45RA-negative fraction. These receptors originate from a man between 18 and 35 years old in good health. Some clones in this sample may be carry-over from other donors' samples.

The chain has TRBV5-4 and TRBJ2-5; no clear D. This CDR3 is built from 16 residues. Deletions cut 5 bases from V and 5 bases from J, with 22 bases between. The germline gives CDR1 SGHNT, CDR2 YYREEE (reference sequence). CDR3 in DNA: TGTGCCAGCAGTCCACGGGCAGGCTCCACTGGGGAGACCCAGTACTTC. Residues: CASSPRAGSTGETQYF. Full variable domain (remainder filled in from reference TRBV5-4 and TRBJ2-5): ETGVTQSPTHLIKTRGQQVTLRCSSQSGHNTVSWYQQALGQGPQFIFQYYREEENGRGNFPPRFSGLQFPNYSSELNVNALELDDSALYLCASSPRAGSTGETQYFGPGTRLLVL.

The genes are TRBV5-1 and TRBJ2-2; 8 bases are shared with TRBD2. This CDR3 comprises 16 residues. CDR1 is SGHRS, CDR2 YFSETQ, per germline. The V segment lost 3 bases and the J segment 3 bases; nucleotides outside the gene matches: 7. The CDR3 DNA reads TGCGCCAGCAGCTGGGCCGGGACTAGGGACACCGGGGAGCTGTTTTTT. It codes for CASSWAGTRDTGELFF.

This clone came up many times. Other DNA sequences in this specimen translate into the identical CDR3. V usage is TRBV29-1 and J usage is TRBJ2-5, with D perhaps matching TRBD1 (6 bases). V dropped 2 bases and J dropped 4 bases, with 11 bases sitting between them. The V gene's germline CDR1 is SQVTM and CDR2 ANQGSEA. There are 13 residues in the CDR3. The chain's CDR3 is CSVESGRGETQYF. CDR3 DNA: TGCAGCGTTGAATCGGGCAGGGGAGAGACCCAGTACTTC.

Note on this clone: Other DNA sequences of this sample code for an identical CDR3. The chain employs TRBV19 and TRBJ2-1, with D perhaps matching TRBD2 (5 bases). V was pared by 2 bases and J by 7 bases, with 6 bases between. The CDR3 loop spans 12 amino acids. Germline V CDR1 and CDR2: LNHDA, SQIVND (reference sequence). The CDR3 here is CASSIRENEQFF. The CDR3 bases are TGTGCCAGTAGTATACGGGAAAATGAGCAGTTCTTC.

The chain joins TRBV5-1 to TRBJ1-2; TRBD1 matches at 7 bases. J lost 8 bases, V lost 3 bases, and 13 bases had no gene match. The V gene's germline CDR1 is SGHRS and CDR2 YFSETQ. The CDR3 has 15 residues. The CDR3 DNA is TGCGCCAGCAGCTGGTCTCAAGGGGGCGCAGGCGGCTACACCTTC. It yields the protein CASSWSQGGAGGYTF.

CDR3 in DNA: TGTGCCAGCAGCCTCGGGGGGGCAAGGCAGACCCAGTACTTC. Its protein product is CASSLGGARQTQYF. This chain links TRBV7-9 with TRBJ2-5, with 8 bases matching TRBD2. V trimming: 5 bases; J trimming: 6 bases; junction bases outside the gene matches: 8. The length of the CDR3 is 14 residues. The germline V gene encodes CDR1 SEHNR and CDR2 FQNEAQ (reference sequence).

This clone was counted a single time. This chain uses TRBV28 with TRBJ1-3; 8 positions agree with TRBD1. V was clipped by 6 bases and J by 2 bases; unmatched bases: 3. Germline V gene lookup returns CDR1 MDHEN and CDR2 SYDVKM. The CDR3 contains 14 residues. The CDR3 sequence: CASRGQATGNTIYF. CDR3 bases: TGTGCCAGCAGGGGACAGGCAACTGGAAACACCATATATTTT.

In DNA form, the CDR3 reads TGTGCCAGCAGTTACAACAGGGGCGGAACTGAAGCTTTCTTT. This gives the protein CASSYNRGGTEAFF. This chain links TRBV6-5 with TRBJ1-1, with 7 bases aligning to TRBD1. J was trimmed by 5 bases and V by 2 bases; bases with no gene match: 5. Looked up from germline, CDR1 is MNHEY and CDR2 is SVGAGI. The CDR3 is 14 amino acids.

The chain employs TRBV6-1 and TRBJ2-1; 10 bases agree with TRBD2. CDR1 is MNHNS, CDR2 SASEGT, per germline. Trimming removed 6 bases from V and 8 bases from J; junction bases left unmatched: 7. CDR3 length: 14 amino acids. CDR3 nucleotide sequence: TGTGCCAGCAGGTCCGGGACTAGCGTCTATGAGCAGTTCTTC. This sequence encodes CASRSGTSVYEQFF.

With respect to this clone: Other DNA sequences in the same sample also yield this CDR3. V is TRBV4-1 and J is TRBJ2-6; D gene ambiguous. V lost 0 bases, J lost 0 bases, and 0 bases lay in between. There are 14 residues in the CDR3. Germline CDR1 reads MGHRA; CDR2 reads YSYEKL. CDR3 nucleotide sequence: TGCGCCAGCAGCCAAGACTCTGGGGCCAACGTCCTGACTTTC. It specifies CASSQDSGANVLTF.